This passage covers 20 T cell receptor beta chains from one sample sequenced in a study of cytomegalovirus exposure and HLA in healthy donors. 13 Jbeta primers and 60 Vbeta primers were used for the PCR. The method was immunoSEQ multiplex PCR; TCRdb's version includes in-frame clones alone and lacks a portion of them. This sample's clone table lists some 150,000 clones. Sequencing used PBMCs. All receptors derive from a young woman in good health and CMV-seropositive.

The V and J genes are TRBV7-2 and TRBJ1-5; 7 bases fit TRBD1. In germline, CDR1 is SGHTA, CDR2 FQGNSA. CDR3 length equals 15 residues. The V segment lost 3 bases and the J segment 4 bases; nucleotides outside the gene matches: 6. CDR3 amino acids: CASSLVNRGNQPQHF. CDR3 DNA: TGTGCCAGCAGCTTGGTAAACAGGGGTAATCAGCCCCAGCATTTT.

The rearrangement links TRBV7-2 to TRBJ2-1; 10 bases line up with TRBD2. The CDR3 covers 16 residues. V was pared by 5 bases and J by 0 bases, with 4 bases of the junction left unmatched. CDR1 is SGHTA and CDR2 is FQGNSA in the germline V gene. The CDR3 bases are TGTGCCAGCAGCCCTGAGCGGGGGGGCTCCTACAATGAGCAGTTCTTC. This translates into CASSPERGGSYNEQFF.

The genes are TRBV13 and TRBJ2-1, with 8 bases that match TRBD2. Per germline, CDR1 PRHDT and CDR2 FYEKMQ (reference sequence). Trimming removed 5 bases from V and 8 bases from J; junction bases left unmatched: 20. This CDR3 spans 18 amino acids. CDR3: CASSAPFRFVAGGHEQFF. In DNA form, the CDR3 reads TGTGCCAGCAGCGCGCCCTTTAGGTTCGTGGCGGGAGGCCATGAGCAGTTCTTC.

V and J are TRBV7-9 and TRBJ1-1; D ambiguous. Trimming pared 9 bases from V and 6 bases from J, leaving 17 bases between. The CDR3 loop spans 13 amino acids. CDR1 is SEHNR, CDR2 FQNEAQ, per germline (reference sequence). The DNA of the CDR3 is TGTGCCAGTCATCCCCCACATCAACCTGAAGCTTTCTTT. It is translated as CASHPPHQPEAFF.

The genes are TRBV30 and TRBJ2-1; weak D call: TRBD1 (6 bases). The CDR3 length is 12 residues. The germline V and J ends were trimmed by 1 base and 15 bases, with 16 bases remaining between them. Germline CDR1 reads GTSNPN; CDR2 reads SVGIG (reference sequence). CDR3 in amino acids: CAWSAATKGGFF. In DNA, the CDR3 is TGTGCCTGGAGTGCCGCGACGAAAGGGGGGTTCTTC.

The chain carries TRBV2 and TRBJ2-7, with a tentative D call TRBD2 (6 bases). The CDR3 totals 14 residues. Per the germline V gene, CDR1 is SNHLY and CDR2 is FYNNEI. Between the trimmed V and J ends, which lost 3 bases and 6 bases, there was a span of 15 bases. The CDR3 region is CASSEAGSWVEQYF. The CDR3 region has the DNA TGTGCCAGCAGTGAGGCGGGGTCGTGGGTCGAGCAGTACTTC.

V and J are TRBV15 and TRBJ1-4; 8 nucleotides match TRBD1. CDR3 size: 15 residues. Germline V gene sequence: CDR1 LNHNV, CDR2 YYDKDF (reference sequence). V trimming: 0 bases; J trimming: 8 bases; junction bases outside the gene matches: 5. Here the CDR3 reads CATSRDPTGAEKLFF. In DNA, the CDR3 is TGTGCCACCAGCAGAGATCCGACAGGGGCGGAAAAACTGTTTTTT. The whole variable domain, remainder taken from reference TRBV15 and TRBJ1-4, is DAMVIQNPRYQVTQFGKPVTLSCSQTLNHNVMYWYQQKSSQAPKLLFHYYDKDFNNEADTPDNFQSRRPNTSFCFLDIRSPGLGDTAMYLCATSRDPTGAEKLFFGSGTQLSVL.

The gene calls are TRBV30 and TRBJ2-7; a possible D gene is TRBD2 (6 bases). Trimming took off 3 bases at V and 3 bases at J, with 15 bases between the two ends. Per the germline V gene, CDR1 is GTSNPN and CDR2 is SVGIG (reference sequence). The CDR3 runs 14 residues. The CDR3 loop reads CAWRARTEGYEQYF. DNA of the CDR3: TGTGCCTGGAGAGCCCGGACGGAGGGCTACGAGCAGTACTTC.

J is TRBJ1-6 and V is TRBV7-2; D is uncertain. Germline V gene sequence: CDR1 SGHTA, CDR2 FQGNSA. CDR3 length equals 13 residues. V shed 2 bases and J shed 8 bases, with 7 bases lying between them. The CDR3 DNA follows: TGTGCCAGCAGCTTATTTCGGGATTCACCCCTCCACTTT. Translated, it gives CASSLFRDSPLHF.

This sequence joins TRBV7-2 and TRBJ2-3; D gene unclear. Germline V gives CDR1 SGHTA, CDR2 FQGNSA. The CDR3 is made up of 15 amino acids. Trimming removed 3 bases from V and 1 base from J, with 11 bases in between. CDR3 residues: CASSFVSPRTDTQYF. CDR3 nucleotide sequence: TGTGCCAGCAGCTTCGTGAGCCCCCGCACAGATACGCAGTATTTT.

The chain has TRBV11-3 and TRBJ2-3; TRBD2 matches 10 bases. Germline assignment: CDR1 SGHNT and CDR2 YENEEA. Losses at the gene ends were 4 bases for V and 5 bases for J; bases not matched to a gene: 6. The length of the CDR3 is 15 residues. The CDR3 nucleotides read TGTGCCAGCAGCTCTACTAGCGGGACCGTAGATACGCAGTATTTT. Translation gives CASSSTSGTVDTQYF.

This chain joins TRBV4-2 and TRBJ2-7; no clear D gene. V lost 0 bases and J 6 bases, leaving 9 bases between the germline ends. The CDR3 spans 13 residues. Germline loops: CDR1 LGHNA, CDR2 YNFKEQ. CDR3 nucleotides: TGTGCCAGCAGCCAAGAGGTAGCACTCGAGCAGTACTTC. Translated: CASSQEVALEQYF.

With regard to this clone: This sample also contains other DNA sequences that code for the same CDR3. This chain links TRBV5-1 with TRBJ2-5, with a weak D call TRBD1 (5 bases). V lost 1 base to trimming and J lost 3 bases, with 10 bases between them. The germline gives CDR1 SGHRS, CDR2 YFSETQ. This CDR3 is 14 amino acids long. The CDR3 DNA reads TGCGCCAGCAGCTTGATTTCCAGGGAAGAGACCCAGTACTTC. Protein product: CASSLISREETQYF. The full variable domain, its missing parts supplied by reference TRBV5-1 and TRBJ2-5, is KAGVTQTPRYLIKTRGQQVTLSCSPISGHRSVSWYQQTPGQGLQFLFEYFSETQRNKGNFPGRFSGRQFSNSRSEMNVSTLELGDSALYLCASSLISREETQYFGPGTRLLVL.

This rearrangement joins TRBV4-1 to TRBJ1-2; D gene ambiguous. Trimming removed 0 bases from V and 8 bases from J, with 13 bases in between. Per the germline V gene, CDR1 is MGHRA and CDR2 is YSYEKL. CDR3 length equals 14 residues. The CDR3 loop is CASSQEISLGGYTF. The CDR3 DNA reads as TGCGCCAGCAGCCAAGAGATCTCCCTCGGGGGCTACACCTTC.

CDR3 coding DNA: TGTGCCAGCAGCTTAGGAGGGGGTATGAACACTGAAGCTTTCTTT. It is translated as CASSLGGGMNTEAFF. The genes are TRBV7-2 and TRBJ1-1; D is possibly TRBD1 (6 bases). Trimming stripped 1 base from V and 0 bases from J, with 9 bases between. The CDR3 is 15 amino acids. Looked up from germline, CDR1 is SGHTA and CDR2 is FQGNSA.

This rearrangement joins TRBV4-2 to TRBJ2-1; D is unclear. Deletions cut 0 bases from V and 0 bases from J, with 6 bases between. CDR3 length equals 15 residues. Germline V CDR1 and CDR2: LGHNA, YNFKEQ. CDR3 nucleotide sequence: TGTGCCAGCAGCCAAGATGGTAGCTCCTACAATGAGCAGTTCTTC. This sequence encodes CASSQDGSSYNEQFF.

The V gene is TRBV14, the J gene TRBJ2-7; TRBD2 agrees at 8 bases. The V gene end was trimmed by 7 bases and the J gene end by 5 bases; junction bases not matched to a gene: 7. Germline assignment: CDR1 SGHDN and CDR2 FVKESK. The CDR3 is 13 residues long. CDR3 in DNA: TGTGCCAGCAAGAGACTAGCGTCCGACGAGCAGTACTTC. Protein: CASKRLASDEQYF. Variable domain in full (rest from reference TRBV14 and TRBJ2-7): EAGVTQFPSHSVIEKGQTVTLRCDPISGHDNLYWYRRVMGKEIKFLLHFVKESKQDESGMPNNRFLAERTGGTYSTLKVQPAELEDSGVYFCASKRLASDEQYFGPGTRLTVT.

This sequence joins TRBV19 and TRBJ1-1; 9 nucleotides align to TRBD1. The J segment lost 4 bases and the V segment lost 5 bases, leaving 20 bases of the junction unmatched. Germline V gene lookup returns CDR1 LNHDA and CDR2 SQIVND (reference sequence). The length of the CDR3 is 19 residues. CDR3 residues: CASSFPGQGYPSGGTEAFF. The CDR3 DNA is TGTGCCAGTAGTTTTCCGGGACAGGGATATCCGTCGGGGGGCACTGAAGCTTTCTTT.

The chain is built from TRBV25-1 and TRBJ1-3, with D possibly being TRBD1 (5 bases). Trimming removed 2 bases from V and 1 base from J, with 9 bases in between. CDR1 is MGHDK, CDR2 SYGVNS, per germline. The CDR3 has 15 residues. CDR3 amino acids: CASSEMAGSGNTIYF. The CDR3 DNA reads TGTGCCAGCAGTGAAATGGCAGGGTCTGGAAACACCATATATTTT.

The DNA of the CDR3 is TGTGCCAGCAGCTTGGGTCTAGCGGGAGGCGAGCAGTACTTC. This sequence encodes CASSLGLAGGEQYF. The rearrangement links TRBV5-6 to TRBJ2-7, with 11 bases aligning to TRBD2. The CDR3 is 14 amino acids. Germline V gene lookup returns CDR1 SGHDT and CDR2 YYEEEE. Trimming removed 0 bases from V and 6 bases from J; junction bases left unmatched: 2.